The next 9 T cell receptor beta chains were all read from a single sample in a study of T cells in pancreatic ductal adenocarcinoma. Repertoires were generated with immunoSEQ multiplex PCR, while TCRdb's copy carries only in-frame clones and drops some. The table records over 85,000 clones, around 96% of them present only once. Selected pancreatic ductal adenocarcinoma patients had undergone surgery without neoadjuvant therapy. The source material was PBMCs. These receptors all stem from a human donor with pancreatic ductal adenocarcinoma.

The CDR3 protein is CASSLEGLAGYTGELFF. The CDR3 coding sequence is TGTGCCAGCAGCTTAGAAGGGTTAGCGGGGTACACCGGGGAGCTGTTTTTT. This chain connects TRBV7-3 to TRBJ2-2, with TRBD2 matching over 8 bases. Unmatched junction bases numbered 8, after V lost 2 bases and J lost 3 bases. Germline loops: CDR1 SGHTA, CDR2 FQGTGA. The CDR3 contains 17 residues.

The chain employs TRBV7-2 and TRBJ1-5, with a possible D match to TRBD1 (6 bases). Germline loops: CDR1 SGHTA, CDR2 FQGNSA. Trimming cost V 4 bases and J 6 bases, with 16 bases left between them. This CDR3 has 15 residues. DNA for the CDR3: TGTGCCAGCAGCTCGGATAACAGGGTGCGTCAGCCCCAGCATTTT. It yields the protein CASSSDNRVRQPQHF.

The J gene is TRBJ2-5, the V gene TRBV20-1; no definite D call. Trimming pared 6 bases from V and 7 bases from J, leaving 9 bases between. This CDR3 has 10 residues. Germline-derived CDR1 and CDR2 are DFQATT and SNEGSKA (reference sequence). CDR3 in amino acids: CSAHDRTQYF. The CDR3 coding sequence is TGCAGTGCCCACGATAGGACCCAGTACTTC.

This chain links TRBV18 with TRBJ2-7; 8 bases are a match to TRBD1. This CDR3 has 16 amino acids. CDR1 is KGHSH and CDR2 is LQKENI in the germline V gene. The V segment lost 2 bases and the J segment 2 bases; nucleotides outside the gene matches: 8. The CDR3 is CASSPTIAQGAYEQYF. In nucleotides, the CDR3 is TGTGCCAGCTCACCAACAATAGCACAGGGGGCCTACGAGCAGTACTTC.

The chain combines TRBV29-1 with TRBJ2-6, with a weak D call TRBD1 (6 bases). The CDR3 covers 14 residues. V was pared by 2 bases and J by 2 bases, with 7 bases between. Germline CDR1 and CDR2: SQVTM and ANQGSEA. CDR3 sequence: CSVESGAGANVLTF. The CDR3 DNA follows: TGCAGCGTTGAATCAGGGGCTGGGGCCAACGTCCTGACTTTC.

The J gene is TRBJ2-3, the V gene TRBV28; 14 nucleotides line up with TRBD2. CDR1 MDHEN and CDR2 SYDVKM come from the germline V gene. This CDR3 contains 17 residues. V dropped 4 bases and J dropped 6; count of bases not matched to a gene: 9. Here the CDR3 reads CASSSPGLAGVFDTQYF. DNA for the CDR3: TGTGCCAGCAGTTCCCCGGGACTAGCGGGAGTATTTGATACGCAGTATTTT.

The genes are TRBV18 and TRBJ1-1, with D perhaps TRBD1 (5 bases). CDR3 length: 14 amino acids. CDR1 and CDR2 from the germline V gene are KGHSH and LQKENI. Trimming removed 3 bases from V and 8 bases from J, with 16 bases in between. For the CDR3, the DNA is TGTGCCAGCTCACCGAACACGGACACGCTAGAAGCTTTCTTT. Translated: CASSPNTDTLEAFF.

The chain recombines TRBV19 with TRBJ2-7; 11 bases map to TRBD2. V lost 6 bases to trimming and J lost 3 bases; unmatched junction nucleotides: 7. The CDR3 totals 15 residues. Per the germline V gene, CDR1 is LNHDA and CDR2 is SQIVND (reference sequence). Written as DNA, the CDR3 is TGTGCCAGTAGCCCGGGGGGGACTAGCGGCTACGAGCAGTACTTC. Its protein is CASSPGGTSGYEQYF.

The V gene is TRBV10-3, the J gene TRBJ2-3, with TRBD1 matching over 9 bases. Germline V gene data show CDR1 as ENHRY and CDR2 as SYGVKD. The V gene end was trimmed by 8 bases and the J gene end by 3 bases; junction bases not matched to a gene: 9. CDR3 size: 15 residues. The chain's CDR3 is CAIGAGTGWTDTQYF. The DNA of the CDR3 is TGTGCCATCGGGGCCGGGACAGGGTGGACAGATACGCAGTATTTT.